What follows is one T cell receptor beta chain and its context. What it recognizes is unknown. Orbital computed tomography and thyroid ultrasound, together with serum TRAb and thyroxine and clinical symptoms, were used for diagnoses. Researchers took RNA transcripts and amplified the TCR beta CDR3 regions from them. The TCR CDR3 first-round RT-PCR relied on the HTBI primer set. TCRdb recomputed calls from the multiplex PCR reads with MiXCR, one row per CDR3 protein. The repertoire has 540,000 or so distinct CDR3 sequences, 46% of them found once; the top ten carry roughly 19%. The data stem from a study of T cells in Graves' hyperthyroidism and ophthalmopathy. Looked up from germline, CDR1 is MNHNS and CDR2 is SASEGT. The trim removed 9 bases at V and 3 bases at J, leaving 5 bases unmatched. This CDR3 comprises 15 residues. Study results and caveats: Most expanded thyroid clonotypes above 0.001 also appeared in blood. Using 13 V-J features, a model discriminated ophthalmopathy from stable hyperthyroidism. Ophthalmopathy, as predicted by the model, came a median about seven months after the prediction.

This sequence joins TRBV6-1 and TRBJ2-6; 10 bases map to TRBD2. Source material: peripheral blood or thyroid tissue (not recorded which). This sequence originates from an adult woman with Graves' disease, either hyperthyroidism or ophthalmopathy (not recorded which). CDR3 DNA sequence: TGTGCCAGTCTAGCGGGAGTAGATGGGGCCAACGTCCTGACTTTC. Protein product: CASLAGVDGANVLTF.